A single sample is the source of the 13 T cell receptor beta chains below, sequenced in a study of beta chain features in type 1 diabetes. Study-level findings and limits: For Type 1 diabetes patients, all four CD4+ subsets carried TCRB CDR3s that were moderately but significantly shorter.

The isolated RNA, all of it, was reverse transcribed, so expressed TCRB transcripts were what got sequenced. Profiled with immunoSEQ multiplex PCR; TCRdb holds only in-frame clones, not every one. Of 600,000 to 700,000 clones in the sample, 9.5% to 15% were seen once. Their recognized antigens are unknown. Sequencing used naive CD4+ T cells from blood. The receptors here all came from a man aged 25 to 40 with type 1 diabetes.

This clone was counted a few times. The V gene is TRBV7-2, the J gene TRBJ2-5; 8 bases are shared with TRBD1. V lost 5 bases, J lost 5 bases, and 10 bases stayed unmatched. CDR1 and CDR2 (germline): SGHTA, FQGNSA. The CDR3 totals 15 residues. The DNA of the CDR3 is TGTGCCAGCAGCACAAACAGGGGGAAGGGGGAGACCCAGTACTTC. Residues: CASSTNRGKGETQYF.

The chain couples TRBV6-6 to TRBJ1-2; TRBD1 matches 9 bases. The CDR3 spans 13 residues. V was pared by 5 bases and J by 7 bases, with 5 bases of the junction left unmatched. Germline loops: CDR1 MNHNY, CDR2 SVGAGI (reference sequence). The CDR3 DNA sequence: TGTGCCAGCAGTCGGACAGGGGAGGCTGGCTACACCTTC. Encoded protein: CASSRTGEAGYTF.

The rearrangement links TRBV15 to TRBJ1-3; 7 bases map to TRBD1. The CDR3 runs to 15 residues. With 2 bases clipped from V and 4 bases from J, the junction kept 5 bases outside the gene matches. Germline CDR1 and CDR2: LNHNV and YYDKDF (reference sequence). CDR3 in DNA: TGTGCCACCAGCAGACCCCGGACAGGCGGAAACACCATATATTTT. Its translation: CATSRPRTGGNTIYF.

This chain uses TRBV7-2 with TRBJ2-2; the D gene is possibly TRBD1 (7 bases). Germline V CDR1 and CDR2: SGHTA, FQGNSA. The CDR3 loop spans 16 amino acids. V was trimmed by 6 bases and J by 6 bases, leaving 20 bases between them. CDR3 coding DNA: TGTGCCAGCAGACCAACCGCAGGGGGGTCCTCCGGGGAGCTGTTTTTT. Protein product: CASRPTAGGSSGELFF.

V usage is TRBV6-5 and J usage is TRBJ2-1; weak D call: TRBD2 (6 bases). The V gene's germline CDR1 is MNHEY and CDR2 SVGAGI. CDR3 length: 12 residues. Trimming shortened V by 6 bases and J by 10 bases, and 13 bases separated the two germline ends. Here the CDR3 reads CASRALAGEQFF. In DNA form, the CDR3 reads TGTGCCAGCAGAGCCCTCGCGGGGGAGCAGTTCTTC.

This clone has only a few counts. The chain recombines TRBV28 with TRBJ1-6; D not resolved. Germline values: CDR1 MDHEN, CDR2 SYDVKM. The length of the CDR3 is 14 residues. Trimming stripped 6 bases from V and 8 bases from J, with 14 bases between. CDR3: CASSQRYNDSPLHF. DNA for the CDR3: TGTGCCAGCAGCCAGAGGTACAACGATTCACCCCTCCACTTT.

Comments on this clone: Other DNA sequences within the sample encode an identical CDR3. The chain recombines TRBV7-7 with TRBJ2-5; 8 bases agree with TRBD1. The J segment lost 5 bases and the V segment lost 4 bases, leaving 3 bases of the junction unmatched. Germline V gene data show CDR1 as SSHAT and CDR2 as FNYEAQ (reference sequence). The CDR3 length is 13 residues. CDR3 amino acids: CASSSQGAETQYF. CDR3 coding DNA: TGTGCCAGCAGCTCGCAGGGGGCGGAGACCCAGTACTTC.

The chain recombines TRBV28 with TRBJ2-5, with 10 bases matching TRBD2. V gave up 6 bases and J gave up 1 base; unmatched junction bases: 8. The germline V gene encodes CDR1 MDHEN and CDR2 SYDVKM. The CDR3 is 16 residues long. The CDR3 region has the DNA TGTGCCAGCAGGAGCGGGGGGGCCTGGGTCCAAGAGACCCAGTACTTC. This codes for CASRSGGAWVQETQYF.

The CDR3 protein is CASSQSQGSGANVLTF. The CDR3, as DNA: TGTGCCAGCAGCCAGTCTCAGGGTTCTGGGGCCAACGTCCTGACTTTC. V is TRBV14 and J is TRBJ2-6, with a possible D match to TRBD1 (5 bases). V gave up 3 bases and J gave up 1 base, with 10 bases separating them. CDR1 and CDR2 from the germline V gene are SGHDN and FVKESK. The CDR3 runs 16 residues. Full variable domain (rest looked up from reference TRBV14 and TRBJ2-6): EAGVTQFPSHSVIEKGQTVTLRCDPISGHDNLYWYRRVMGKEIKFLLHFVKESKQDESGMPNNRFLAERTGGTYSTLKVQPAELEDSGVYFCASSQSQGSGANVLTFGAGSRLTVL.

The rearrangement links TRBV6-1 to TRBJ2-1, with 7 bases lining up with TRBD2. The CDR3 spans 16 residues. The ends lost 3 bases at V and 0 bases at J; junction bases unmatched: 5. Germline CDR1 MNHNS, CDR2 SASEGT. The CDR3 sequence is CASSDPGGRSYNEQFF. CDR3 DNA: TGTGCCAGCAGTGACCCGGGGGGTCGCTCCTACAATGAGCAGTTCTTC.

This rearrangement joins TRBV7-3 to TRBJ1-1; 7 bases are a match to TRBD1. Per germline, CDR1 SGHTA and CDR2 FQGTGA. The J segment lost 9 bases and the V segment lost 2 bases, leaving 9 bases of the junction unmatched. The CDR3 spans 14 residues. DNA of the CDR3: TGTGCCAGCAGCTTAGGTATAGGGGGCGAACAAGCTTTCTTT. It encodes CASSLGIGGEQAFF.

This clone was observed a few times. The chain links TRBV6-6 to TRBJ2-1; the D gene is possibly TRBD1 (5 bases). Trimming left V 6 bases short and J 4 bases short, with 7 bases between. Germline CDR1 is MNHNY and CDR2 is SVGAGI (reference sequence). The CDR3 contains 12 residues. Written as DNA, the CDR3 is TGTGCCAGCAGCCGGACATACAATGAGCAGTTCTTC. This gives the protein CASSRTYNEQFF.

This clone turned up a few times. The chain employs TRBV10-3 and TRBJ1-2; possible D gene TRBD1, 5 bases. This CDR3 has 14 amino acids. V lost 6 bases, J lost 0 bases, and 11 bases lay in between. The germline V gene encodes CDR1 ENHRY and CDR2 SYGVKD. CDR3 loop: CAIRGTETNYGYTF. The CDR3, as DNA: TGTGCCATCAGGGGGACCGAAACTAACTATGGCTACACCTTC.